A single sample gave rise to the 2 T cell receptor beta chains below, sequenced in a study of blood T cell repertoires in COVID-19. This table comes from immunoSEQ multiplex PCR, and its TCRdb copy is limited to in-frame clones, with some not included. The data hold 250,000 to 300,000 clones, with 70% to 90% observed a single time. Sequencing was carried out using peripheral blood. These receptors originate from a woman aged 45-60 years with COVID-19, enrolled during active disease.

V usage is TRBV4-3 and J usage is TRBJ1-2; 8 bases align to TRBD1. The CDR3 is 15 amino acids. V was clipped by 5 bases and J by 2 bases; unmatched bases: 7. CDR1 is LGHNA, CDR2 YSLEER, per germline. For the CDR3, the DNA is TGCGCCAGCAGCTCCGTCGGACAGGGAAACTATGGCTACACCTTC. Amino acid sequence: CASSSVGQGNYGYTF.

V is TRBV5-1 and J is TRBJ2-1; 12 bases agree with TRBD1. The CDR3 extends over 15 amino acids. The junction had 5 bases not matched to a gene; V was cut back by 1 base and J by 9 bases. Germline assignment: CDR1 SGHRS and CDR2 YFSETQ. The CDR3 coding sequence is TGCGCCAGCAGCTTGCGGGACAGGGGGCAGGGTGAGCAGTTCTTC. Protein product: CASSLRDRGQGEQFF.